This T cell receptor (beta chain) derives from a study of CD8+ T cells in alopecia areata. As for the study in general: The duration of tofacitinib was 6 to 18 months, with 6 months off drug afterward.

Extracted RNA was reverse transcribed, and the resulting cDNA served as sequencing template. The table came from immunoSEQ multiplex PCR; TCRdb's copy has only in-frame clones and leaves some out. The sample has 200,000 to 250,000 clones, 35% to 45% seen once. Study observations and caveats: With patients, TCR sharing proved less clear than in mice, a difference possibly related to HLA.

To note about this clone: The antigen is undetermined.

As for treatment: oral pan-JAK inhibitor, 5-10 mg twice daily. T lymphocytes (CD4+ and CD8+) were sorted from PBMCs. Deletions cut 4 bases from V and 6 bases from J, with 15 bases between. This CDR3 is 14 amino acids long. Germline V CDR1 and CDR2: SQVTM, ANQGSEA. Source: CD4+ T cells sorted from blood, taken between weeks 30 and 35, from a patient treated with tofacitinib. This chain uses TRBV29-1 with TRBJ2-2; D is undetermined. The clonotype originates from a human donor with alopecia areata. The CDR3 here is CSVVLGRMSGELFF. The CDR3 DNA is TGCAGCGTTGTATTGGGCAGAATGTCCGGGGAGCTGTTTTTT.